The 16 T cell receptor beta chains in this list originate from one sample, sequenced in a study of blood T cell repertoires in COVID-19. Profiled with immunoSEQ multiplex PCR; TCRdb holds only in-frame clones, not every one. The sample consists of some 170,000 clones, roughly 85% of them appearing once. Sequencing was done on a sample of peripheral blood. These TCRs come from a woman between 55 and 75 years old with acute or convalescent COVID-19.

The CDR3 nucleotides read TGTGCCAGCAGCTTAACGGGACAGGCCTTCAAGGGCTACACCTTC. Encoded protein: CASSLTGQAFKGYTF. The chain joins TRBV7-2 to TRBJ1-2; the match to TRBD1 covers 8 bases. CDR1 and CDR2 from the germline V gene are SGHTA and FQGNSA. V lost 2 bases to trimming and J lost 8 bases; unmatched junction nucleotides: 10. The CDR3 totals 15 residues.

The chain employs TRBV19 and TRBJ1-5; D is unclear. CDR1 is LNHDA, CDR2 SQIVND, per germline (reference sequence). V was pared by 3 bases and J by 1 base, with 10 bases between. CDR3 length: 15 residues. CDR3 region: CASSIRLRSNQPQHF. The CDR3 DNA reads TGTGCCAGTAGTATTAGGTTGAGGAGCAATCAGCCCCAGCATTTT.

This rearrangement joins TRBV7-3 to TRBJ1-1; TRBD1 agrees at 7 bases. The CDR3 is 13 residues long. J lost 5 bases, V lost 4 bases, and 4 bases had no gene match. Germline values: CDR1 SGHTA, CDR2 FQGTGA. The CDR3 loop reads CASSSQTGTEAFF. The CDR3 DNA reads TGTGCCAGCAGCTCACAGACAGGGACTGAAGCTTTCTTT.

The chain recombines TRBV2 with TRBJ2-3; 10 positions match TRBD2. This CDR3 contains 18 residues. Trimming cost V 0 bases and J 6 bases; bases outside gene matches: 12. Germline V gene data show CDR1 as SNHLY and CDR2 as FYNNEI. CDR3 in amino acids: CASSEALRASGGFDTQYF. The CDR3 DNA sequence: TGTGCCAGCAGTGAAGCGCTTCGGGCTAGCGGGGGTTTTGATACGCAGTATTTT.

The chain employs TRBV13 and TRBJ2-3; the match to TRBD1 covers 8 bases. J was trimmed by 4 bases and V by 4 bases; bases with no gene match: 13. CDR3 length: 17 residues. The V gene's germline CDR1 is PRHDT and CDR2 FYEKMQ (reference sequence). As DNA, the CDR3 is TGTGCCAGCAGCTCAAACTGGGACAGGTCGGGAGCAGATACGCAGTATTTT. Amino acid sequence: CASSSNWDRSGADTQYF.

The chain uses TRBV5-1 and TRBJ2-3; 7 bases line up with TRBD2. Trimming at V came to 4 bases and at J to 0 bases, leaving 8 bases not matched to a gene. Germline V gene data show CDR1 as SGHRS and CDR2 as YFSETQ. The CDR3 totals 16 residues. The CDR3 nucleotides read TGCGCCAGCAGCGGACCTCCAGCGGGGAGCACAGATACGCAGTATTTT. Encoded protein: CASSGPPAGSTDTQYF.

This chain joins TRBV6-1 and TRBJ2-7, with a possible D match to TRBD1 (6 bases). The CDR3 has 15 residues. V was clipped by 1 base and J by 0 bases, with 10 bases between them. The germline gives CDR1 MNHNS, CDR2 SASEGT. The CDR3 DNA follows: TGTGCCAGCAGTGAAGAGTGGGACATCTCCTACGAGCAGTACTTC. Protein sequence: CASSEEWDISYEQYF.

The CDR3 bases are TGCGCCAGCAGCTTGGGATTTGGGGACAGATCCTACAATGAGCAGTTCTTC. It codes for CASSLGFGDRSYNEQFF. The chain combines TRBV5-1 with TRBJ2-1; 7 bases agree with TRBD1. Trimming removed 0 bases from V and 1 base from J; junction bases left unmatched: 7. This CDR3 region has 17 residues. The germline gives CDR1 SGHRS, CDR2 YFSETQ.

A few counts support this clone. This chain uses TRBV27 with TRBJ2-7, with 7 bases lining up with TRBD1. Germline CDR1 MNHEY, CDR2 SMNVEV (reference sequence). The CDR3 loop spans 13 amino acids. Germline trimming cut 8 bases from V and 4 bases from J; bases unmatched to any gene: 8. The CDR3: CASAQGGAYEQYF. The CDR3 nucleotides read TGTGCCAGCGCCCAAGGGGGCGCTTACGAGCAGTACTTC.

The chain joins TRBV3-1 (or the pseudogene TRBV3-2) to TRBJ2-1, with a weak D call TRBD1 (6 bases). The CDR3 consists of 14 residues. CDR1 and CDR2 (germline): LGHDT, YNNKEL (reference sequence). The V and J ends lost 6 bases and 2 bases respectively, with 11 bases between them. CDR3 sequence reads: CASRLQGAYNEQFF. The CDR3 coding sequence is TGTGCCAGCAGGCTACAGGGAGCCTACAATGAGCAGTTCTTC.

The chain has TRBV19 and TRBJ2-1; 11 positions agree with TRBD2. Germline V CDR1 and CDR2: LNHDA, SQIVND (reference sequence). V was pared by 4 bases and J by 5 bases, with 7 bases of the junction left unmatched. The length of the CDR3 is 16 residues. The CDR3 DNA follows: TGTGCCAGTAGTAACTTAGCGGGAGGGCCCGACAATGAGCAGTTCTTC. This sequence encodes CASSNLAGGPDNEQFF.

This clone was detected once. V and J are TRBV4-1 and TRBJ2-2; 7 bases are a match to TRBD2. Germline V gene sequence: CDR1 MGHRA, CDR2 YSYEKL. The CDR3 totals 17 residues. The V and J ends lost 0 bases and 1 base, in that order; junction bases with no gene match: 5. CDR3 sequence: CASSQDWGGGNTGELFF. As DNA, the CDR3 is TGCGCCAGCAGCCAAGATTGGGGGGGAGGGAACACCGGGGAGCTGTTTTTT.

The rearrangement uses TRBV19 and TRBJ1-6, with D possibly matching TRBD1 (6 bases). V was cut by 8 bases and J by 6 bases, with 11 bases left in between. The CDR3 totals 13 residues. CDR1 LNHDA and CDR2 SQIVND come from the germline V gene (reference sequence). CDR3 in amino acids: CASGGRGNSPLHF. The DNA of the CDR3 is TGTGCCAGTGGTGGCAGGGGTAATTCACCCCTCCACTTT.

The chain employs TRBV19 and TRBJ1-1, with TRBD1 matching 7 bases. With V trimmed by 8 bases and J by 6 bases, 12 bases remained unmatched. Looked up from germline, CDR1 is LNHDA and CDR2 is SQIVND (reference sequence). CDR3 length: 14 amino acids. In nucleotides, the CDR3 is TGTGCCAGTCAAAGGGTGGAGGGGGCTTCTGAAGCTTTCTTT. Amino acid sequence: CASQRVEGASEAFF.

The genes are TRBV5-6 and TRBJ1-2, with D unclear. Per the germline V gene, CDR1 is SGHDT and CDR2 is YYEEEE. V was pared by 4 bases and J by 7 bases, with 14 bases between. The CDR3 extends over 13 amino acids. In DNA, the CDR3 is TGTGCCAGCAGCATCCCGAATTCGCGTGGCTACACCTTC. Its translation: CASSIPNSRGYTF.

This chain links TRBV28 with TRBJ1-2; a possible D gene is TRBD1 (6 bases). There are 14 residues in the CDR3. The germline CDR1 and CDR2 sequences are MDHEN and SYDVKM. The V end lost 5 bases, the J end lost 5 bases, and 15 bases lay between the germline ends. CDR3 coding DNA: TGTGCCAGCAGTATCTCCCGGGACAAATATGGCTACACCTTC. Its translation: CASSISRDKYGYTF.